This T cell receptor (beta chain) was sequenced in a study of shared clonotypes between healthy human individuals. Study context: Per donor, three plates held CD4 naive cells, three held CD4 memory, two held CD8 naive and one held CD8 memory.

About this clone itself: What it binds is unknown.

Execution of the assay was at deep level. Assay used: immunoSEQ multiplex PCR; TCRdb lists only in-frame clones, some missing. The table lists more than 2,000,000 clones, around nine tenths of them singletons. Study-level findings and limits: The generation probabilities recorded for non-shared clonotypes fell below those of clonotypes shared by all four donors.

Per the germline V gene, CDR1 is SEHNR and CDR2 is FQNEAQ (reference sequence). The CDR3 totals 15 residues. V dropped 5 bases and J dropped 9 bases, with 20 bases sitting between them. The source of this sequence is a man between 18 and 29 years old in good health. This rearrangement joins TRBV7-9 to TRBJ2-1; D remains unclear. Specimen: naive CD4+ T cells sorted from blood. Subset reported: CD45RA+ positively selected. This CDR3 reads CASSQDQSPISEQFF. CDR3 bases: TGTGCCAGCAGCCAGGACCAATCCCCTATCAGTGAGCAGTTCTTC.